This T cell receptor beta chain was identified during a study of OX40 agonist ivuxolimab in advanced cancers. The method was immunoSEQ multiplex PCR; TCRdb's version includes in-frame clones alone and lacks a portion of them. Of approximately 65,000 clones listed, roughly nine tenths are singletons. Germline V lookup: CDR1 LNHDA, CDR2 SQIVND (reference sequence). CDR3 length: 18 residues. V lost 0 bases and J lost 8; bases outside the gene matches: 12. As for this clone: Antigen unknown.

Study-level results: On average, CD8+ T cells showed a greater number of expanded clones than CD4+. At 0.1 to 3.0 mg/kg, CD4+ and CD8+ blood T cells expanded clonally by week 6.

This TCR came from an adult with an advanced solid tumor such as melanoma, head and neck, liver or kidney cancer. The sequencing here drew on CD4+ or CD8+ T cells sorted from blood, taken in a trial of the OX40 agonist ivuxolimab. The chain couples TRBV19 to TRBJ2-1; 11 bases map to TRBD1. CDR3 in DNA: TGTGCCAGTAGTATAGATCCCGGAGGACAGGGGGCTCGTTATGAGCAGTTCTTC. Translating it yields CASSIDPGGQGARYEQFF.